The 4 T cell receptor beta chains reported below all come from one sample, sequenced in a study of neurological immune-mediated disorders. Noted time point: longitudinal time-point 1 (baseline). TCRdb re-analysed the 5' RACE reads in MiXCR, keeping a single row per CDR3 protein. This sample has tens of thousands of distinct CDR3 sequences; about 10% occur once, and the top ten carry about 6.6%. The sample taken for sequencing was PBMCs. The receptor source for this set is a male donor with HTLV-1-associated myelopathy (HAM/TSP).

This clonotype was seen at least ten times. CDR3 DNA sequence: TGTGCCAGCAGCTTGGAGGGCTATGGCAATCAGCCCCAGCATTTT. Encoded protein: CASSLEGYGNQPQHF. The chain combines TRBV5-5 with TRBJ1-5; D call uncertain. The CDR3 runs 15 residues. Between the trimmed V and J ends, which lost 0 bases and 2 bases, there was a span of 9 bases. Germline V CDR1 and CDR2: SGHKS, YYEKEE (reference sequence).

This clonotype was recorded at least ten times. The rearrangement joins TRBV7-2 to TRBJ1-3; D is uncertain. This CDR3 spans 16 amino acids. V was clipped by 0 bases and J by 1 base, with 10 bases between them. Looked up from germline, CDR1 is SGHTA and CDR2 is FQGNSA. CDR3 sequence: CASSLASLGSGNTIYF. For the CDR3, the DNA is TGTGCCAGCAGCTTAGCGTCACTGGGGTCTGGAAACACCATATATTTT.

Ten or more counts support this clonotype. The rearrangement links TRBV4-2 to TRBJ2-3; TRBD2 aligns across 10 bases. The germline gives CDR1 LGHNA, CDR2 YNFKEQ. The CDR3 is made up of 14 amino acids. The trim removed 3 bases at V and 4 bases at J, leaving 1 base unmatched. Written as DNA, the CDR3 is TGTGCCAGCAGCCAGGGGACTAGCGCAGATACGCAGTATTTT. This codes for CASSQGTSADTQYF.

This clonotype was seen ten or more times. CDR3 nucleotide sequence: TGCAGTGCTAGAGATCACCCAGCCCGTGTTGAGCAGTACTTC. Its translation is CSARDHPARVEQYF. The V gene is TRBV20-1, the J gene TRBJ2-7; the D is unclear. The CDR3 is 14 residues long. From germline, CDR1 is DFQATT and CDR2 SNEGSKA (reference sequence). V lost 0 bases and J lost 7, with 16 bases in between.